This T cell receptor beta chain was sequenced for a study of blood T cell repertoires in COVID-19. Original processing notes: How many nucleated cells were present was estimated from reference gene primer amplification. The table came from immunoSEQ multiplex PCR; TCRdb's copy has only in-frame clones and leaves some out. V, J and clone size were drawn from that table, and D and trimming were deduced from the DNA. The sample carries about 200,000 clones, about 76% recorded once. Recruits, aged about 18 to 89 years, lived in under 25 US areas. Germline V gene lookup returns CDR1 SNHLY and CDR2 FYNNEI. V gave up 4 bases and J gave up 11 bases; unmatched junction bases: 6. CDR3 length equals 12 residues.

This sequence was found in a woman aged 45-65 years with acute COVID-19. The sequencing sample was made of PBMCs or T cells enriched from blood (not recorded which). This sequence joins TRBV2 and TRBJ1-1, with 8 bases identical to TRBD1. Here the CDR3 DNA reads TGTGCCAGCAGTGTAGTCACAGGGGGGGCTTTCTTT. Encoded protein: CASSVVTGGAFF.